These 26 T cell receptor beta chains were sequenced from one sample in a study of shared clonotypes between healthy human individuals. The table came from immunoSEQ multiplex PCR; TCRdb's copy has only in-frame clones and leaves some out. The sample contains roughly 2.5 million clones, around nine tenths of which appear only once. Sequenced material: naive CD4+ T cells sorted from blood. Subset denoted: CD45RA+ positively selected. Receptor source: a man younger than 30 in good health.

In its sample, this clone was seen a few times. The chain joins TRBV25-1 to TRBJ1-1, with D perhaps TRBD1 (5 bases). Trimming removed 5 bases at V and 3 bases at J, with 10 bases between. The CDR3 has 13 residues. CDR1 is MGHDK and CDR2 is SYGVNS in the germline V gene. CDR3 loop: CASSSRADTEAFF. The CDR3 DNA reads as TGTGCCAGCAGTTCCAGGGCCGACACTGAAGCTTTCTTT.

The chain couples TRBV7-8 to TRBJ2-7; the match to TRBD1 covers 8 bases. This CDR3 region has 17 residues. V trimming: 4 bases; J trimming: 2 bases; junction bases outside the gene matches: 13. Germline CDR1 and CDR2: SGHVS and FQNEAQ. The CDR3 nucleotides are TGTGCCAGCAGCTCCGAAGACTGGACAGGGTCAACCTACGAGCAGTACTTC. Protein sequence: CASSSEDWTGSTYEQYF.

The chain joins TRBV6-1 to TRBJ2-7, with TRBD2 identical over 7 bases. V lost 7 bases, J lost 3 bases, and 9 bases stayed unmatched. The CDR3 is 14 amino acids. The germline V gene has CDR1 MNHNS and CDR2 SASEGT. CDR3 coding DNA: TGTGCCAGCACCCCGGGGGGACTTATCTACGAGCAGTACTTC. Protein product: CASTPGGLIYEQYF.

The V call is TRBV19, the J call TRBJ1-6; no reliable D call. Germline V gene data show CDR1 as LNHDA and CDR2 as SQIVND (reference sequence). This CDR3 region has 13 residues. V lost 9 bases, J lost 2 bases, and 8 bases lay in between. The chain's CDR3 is CASGSTYNSPLHF. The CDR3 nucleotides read TGTGCCAGCGGCAGCACCTATAATTCACCCCTCCACTTT.

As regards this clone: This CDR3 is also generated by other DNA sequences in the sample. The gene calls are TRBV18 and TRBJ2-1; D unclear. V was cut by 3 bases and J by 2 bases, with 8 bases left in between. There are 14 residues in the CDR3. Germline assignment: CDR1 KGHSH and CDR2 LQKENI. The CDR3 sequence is CASSPGRPYNEQFF. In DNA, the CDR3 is TGTGCCAGCTCACCTGGTAGACCCTACAATGAGCAGTTCTTC.

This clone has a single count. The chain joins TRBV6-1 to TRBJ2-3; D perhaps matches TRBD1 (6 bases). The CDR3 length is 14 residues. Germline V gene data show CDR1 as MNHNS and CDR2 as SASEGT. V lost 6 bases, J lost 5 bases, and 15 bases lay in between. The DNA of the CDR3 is TGTGCCAGCAGGCCACAGGGTAAGGAAGATACGCAGTATTTT. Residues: CASRPQGKEDTQYF.

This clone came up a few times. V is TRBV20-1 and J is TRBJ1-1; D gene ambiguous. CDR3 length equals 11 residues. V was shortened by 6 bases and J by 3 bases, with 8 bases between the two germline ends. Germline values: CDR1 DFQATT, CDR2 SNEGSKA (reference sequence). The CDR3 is CSAGEDTEAFF. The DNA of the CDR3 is TGCAGTGCCGGTGAGGACACTGAAGCTTTCTTT.

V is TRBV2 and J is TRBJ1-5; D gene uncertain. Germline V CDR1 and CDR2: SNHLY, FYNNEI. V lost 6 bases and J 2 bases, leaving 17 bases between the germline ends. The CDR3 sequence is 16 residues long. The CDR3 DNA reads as TGTGCCAGCAGCGGGGATGGAGGCCGGGGCAATCAGCCCCAGCATTTT. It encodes CASSGDGGRGNQPQHF.

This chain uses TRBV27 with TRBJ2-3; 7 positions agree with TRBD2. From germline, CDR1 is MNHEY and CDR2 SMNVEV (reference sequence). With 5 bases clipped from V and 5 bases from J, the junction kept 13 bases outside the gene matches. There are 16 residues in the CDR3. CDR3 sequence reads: CASSTGEGAMVDTQYF. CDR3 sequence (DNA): TGTGCCAGCAGTACGGGGGAGGGTGCGATGGTAGATACGCAGTATTTT.

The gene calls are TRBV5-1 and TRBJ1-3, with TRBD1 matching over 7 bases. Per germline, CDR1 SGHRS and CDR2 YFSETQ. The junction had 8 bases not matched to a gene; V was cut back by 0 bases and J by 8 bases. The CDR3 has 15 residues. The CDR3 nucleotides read TGCGCCAGCAGCTTGGGGACGTCCGGGACAGACACCATATATTTT. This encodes CASSLGTSGTDTIYF.

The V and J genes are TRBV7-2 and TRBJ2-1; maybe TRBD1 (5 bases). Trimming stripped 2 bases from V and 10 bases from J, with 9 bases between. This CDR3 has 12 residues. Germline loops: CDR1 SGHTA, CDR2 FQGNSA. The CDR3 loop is CASSLLRQEQFF. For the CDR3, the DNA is TGTGCCAGCAGCTTACTCCGACAGGAGCAGTTCTTC.

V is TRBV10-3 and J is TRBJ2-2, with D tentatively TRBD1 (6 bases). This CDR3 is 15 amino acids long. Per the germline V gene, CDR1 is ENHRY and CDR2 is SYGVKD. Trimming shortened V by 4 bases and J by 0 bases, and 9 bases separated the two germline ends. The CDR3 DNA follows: TGTGCCATCAGTGCCCGGACAGCGAACACCGGGGAGCTGTTTTTT. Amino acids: CAISARTANTGELFF.

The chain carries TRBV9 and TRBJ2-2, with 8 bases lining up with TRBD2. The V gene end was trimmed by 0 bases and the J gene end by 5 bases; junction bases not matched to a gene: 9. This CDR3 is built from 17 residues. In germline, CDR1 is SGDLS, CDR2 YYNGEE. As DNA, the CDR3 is TGTGCCAGCAGCGTAGCCGGAGCGGGAGTATCAACCGGGGAGCTGTTTTTT. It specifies CASSVAGAGVSTGELFF.

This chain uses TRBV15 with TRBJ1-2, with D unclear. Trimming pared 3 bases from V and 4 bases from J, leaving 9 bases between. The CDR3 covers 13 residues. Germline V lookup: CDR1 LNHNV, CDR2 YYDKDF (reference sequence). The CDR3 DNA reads TGTGCCACCAGCAGTCCCCCAGTCTATGGCTACACCTTC. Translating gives CATSSPPVYGYTF. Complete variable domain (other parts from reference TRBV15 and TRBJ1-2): DAMVIQNPRYQVTQFGKPVTLSCSQTLNHNVMYWYQQKSSQAPKLLFHYYDKDFNNEADTPDNFQSRRPNTSFCFLDIRSPGLGDTAMYLCATSSPPVYGYTFGSGTRLTVV.

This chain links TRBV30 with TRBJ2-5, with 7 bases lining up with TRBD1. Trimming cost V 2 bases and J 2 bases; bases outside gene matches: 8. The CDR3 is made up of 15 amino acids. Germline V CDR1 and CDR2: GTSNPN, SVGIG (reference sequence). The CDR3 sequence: CAWSPGQFSQETQYF. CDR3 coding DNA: TGTGCCTGGAGTCCGGGACAGTTCTCTCAAGAGACCCAGTACTTC.

The CDR3 reads CAISSPGGQLFF. The CDR3 DNA sequence: TGTGCCATCAGTTCCCCGGGGGGGCAGCTGTTCTTC. This chain uses TRBV10-3 with TRBJ2-1, with 8 bases aligning to TRBD2. V was clipped by 5 bases and J by 15 bases; unmatched bases: 9. The CDR3 is 12 residues long. CDR1 is ENHRY, CDR2 SYGVKD, per germline.

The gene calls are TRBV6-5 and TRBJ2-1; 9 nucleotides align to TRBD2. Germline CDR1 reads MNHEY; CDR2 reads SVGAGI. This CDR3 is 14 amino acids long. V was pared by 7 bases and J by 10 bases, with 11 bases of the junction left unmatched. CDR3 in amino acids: CASTMAGGTGEQFF. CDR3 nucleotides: TGTGCCAGCACTATGGCGGGGGGGACGGGAGAGCAGTTCTTC.

The CDR3 region has the DNA TGTGCCAGCAGTTTAAGGCTCGGCCTAGGTGAAAAACTGTTTTTT. Amino acid sequence: CASSLRLGLGEKLFF. This rearrangement joins TRBV28 to TRBJ1-4; no firm D call. The CDR3 has 15 residues. The V end was cut by 2 bases, the J end by 7 bases, with 14 bases between. Germline V gene lookup returns CDR1 MDHEN and CDR2 SYDVKM.

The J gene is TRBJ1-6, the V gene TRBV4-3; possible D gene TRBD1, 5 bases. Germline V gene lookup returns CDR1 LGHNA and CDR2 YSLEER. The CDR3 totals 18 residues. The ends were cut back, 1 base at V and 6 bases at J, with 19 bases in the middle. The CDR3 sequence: CASSQGVDGGQGNSPLHF. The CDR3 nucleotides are TGCGCCAGCAGCCAAGGTGTTGACGGGGGTCAGGGTAATTCACCCCTCCACTTT.

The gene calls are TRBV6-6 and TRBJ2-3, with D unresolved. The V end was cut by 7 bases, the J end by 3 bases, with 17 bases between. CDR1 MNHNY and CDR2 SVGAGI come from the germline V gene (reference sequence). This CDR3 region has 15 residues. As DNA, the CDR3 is TGTGCCAGCATCCAAAACCCCGCTAGGACAGATACGCAGTATTTT. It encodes CASIQNPARTDTQYF.

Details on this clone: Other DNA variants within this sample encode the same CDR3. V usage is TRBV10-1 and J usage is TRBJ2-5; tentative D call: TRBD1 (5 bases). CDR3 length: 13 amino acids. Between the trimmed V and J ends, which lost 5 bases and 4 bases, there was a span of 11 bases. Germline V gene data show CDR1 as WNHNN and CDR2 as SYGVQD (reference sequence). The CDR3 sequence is CASSRDRGETQYF. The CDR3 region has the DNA TGCGCCAGCAGTAGAGACAGAGGAGAGACCCAGTACTTC.

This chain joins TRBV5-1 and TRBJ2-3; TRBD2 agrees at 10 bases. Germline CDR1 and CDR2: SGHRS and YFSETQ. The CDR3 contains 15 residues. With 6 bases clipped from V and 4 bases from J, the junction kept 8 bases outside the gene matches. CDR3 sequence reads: CASKALAGDSDTQYF. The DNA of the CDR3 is TGCGCCAGCAAGGCGCTAGCGGGAGACTCAGATACGCAGTATTTT.

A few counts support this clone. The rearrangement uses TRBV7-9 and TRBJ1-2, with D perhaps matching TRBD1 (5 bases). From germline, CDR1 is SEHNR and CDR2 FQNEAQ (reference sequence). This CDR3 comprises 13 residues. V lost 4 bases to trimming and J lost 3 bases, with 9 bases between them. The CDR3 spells CASSSQGDYGYTF. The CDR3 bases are TGTGCCAGCAGCTCCCAGGGAGACTATGGCTACACCTTC. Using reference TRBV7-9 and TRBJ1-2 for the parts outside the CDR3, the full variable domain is DTGVSQNPRHKITKRGQNVTFRCDPISEHNRLYWYRQTLGQGPEFLTYFQNEAQLEKSRLLSDRFSAERPKGSFSTLEIQRTEQGDSAMYLCASSSQGDYGYTFGSGTRLTVV.

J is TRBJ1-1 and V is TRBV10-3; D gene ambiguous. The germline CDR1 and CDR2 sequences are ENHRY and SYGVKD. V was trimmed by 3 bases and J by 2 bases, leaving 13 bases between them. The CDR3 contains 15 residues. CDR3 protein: CAISESNARNTEAFF. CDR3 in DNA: TGTGCCATCAGTGAATCTAACGCCCGCAACACTGAAGCTTTCTTT.

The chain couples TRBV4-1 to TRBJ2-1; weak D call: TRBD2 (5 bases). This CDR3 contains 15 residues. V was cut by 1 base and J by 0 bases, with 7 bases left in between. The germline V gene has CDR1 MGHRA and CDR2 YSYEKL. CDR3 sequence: CASSQVSGSYNEQFF. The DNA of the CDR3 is TGCGCCAGCAGCCAAGTGAGCGGCTCCTACAATGAGCAGTTCTTC.

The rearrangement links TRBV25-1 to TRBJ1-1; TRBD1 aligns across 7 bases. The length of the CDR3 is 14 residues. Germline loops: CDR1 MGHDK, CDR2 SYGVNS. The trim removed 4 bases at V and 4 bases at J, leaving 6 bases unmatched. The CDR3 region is CASSGHWTGTEAFF. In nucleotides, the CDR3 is TGTGCCAGCAGTGGACATTGGACAGGCACTGAAGCTTTCTTT. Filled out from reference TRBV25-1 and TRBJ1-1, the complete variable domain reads EADIYQTPRYLVIGTGKKITLECSQTMGHDKMYWYQQDPGMELHLIHYSYGVNSTEKGDLSSESTVSRIRTEHFPLTLESARPSHTSQYLCASSGHWTGTEAFFGQGTRLTVV.